These 11 T cell receptor beta chains were all obtained from the same sample, sequenced in a study of T-cell memory formation after mild COVID-19. Via MiXCR, TCRdb re-called the 5' RACE reads, giving one row per CDR3 protein. The data show approximately 200,000 distinct CDR3 sequences, with 16% seen just once and 2% to 2.5% held by the top ten. Sequenced input: PBMCs or a T cell subset sorted from them (not recorded which). The receptors were sampled from an adult woman who had mild COVID-19 (a few samples of this study predate the infection). Cell type and time point are not known.

This clonotype occurred a few times. This chain links TRBV30 with TRBJ2-2; D is unclear. Trimming took 4 bases from V and 0 from J, leaving 6 bases between them. The germline CDR1 and CDR2 sequences are GTSNPN and SVGIG (reference sequence). This CDR3 contains 13 residues. This CDR3 reads CAWTVTNTGELFF. The CDR3 DNA sequence: TGTGCCTGGACAGTAACGAACACCGGGGAGCTGTTTTTT. Drawing the rest from reference TRBV30 and TRBJ2-2, the complete variable domain is SQTIHQWPATLVQPVGSPLSLECTVEGTSNPNLYWYRQAAGRGLQLLFYSVGIGQISSEVPQNLSASRPQDRQFILSSKKLLLSDSGFYLCAWTVTNTGELFFGEGSRLTVL.

In its sample, this clonotype was seen a few times. The rearrangement joins TRBV7-2 to TRBJ2-7, with a weak D call TRBD2 (5 bases). Trimming shortened V by 4 bases and J by 7 bases, and 14 bases separated the two germline ends. The CDR3 runs to 13 residues. Per germline, CDR1 SGHTA and CDR2 FQGNSA. CDR3 in DNA: TGTGCCAGCAGCTCGTATAATGAGGGTGAGCAGTACTTC. It translates to CASSSYNEGEQYF.

This rearrangement joins TRBV3-1 to TRBJ2-5; D gene uncertain. Looked up from germline, CDR1 is LGHDT and CDR2 is YNNKEL (reference sequence). V was pared by 2 bases and J by 5 bases, with 15 bases between. There are 15 residues in the CDR3. The CDR3 nucleotides read TGTGCCAGCAGCCAAATGGTTGGGGTGAGGGAGACCCAGTACTTC. Translation: CASSQMVGVRETQYF.

This chain links TRBV12-3 or TRBV12-4 with TRBJ2-3, with 12 bases lining up with TRBD2. The CDR3 consists of 16 residues. V shed 7 bases and J 4 bases; nucleotides not matched to a gene: 9. CDR3 region: CASNPLAGGRADTQYF. Here the CDR3 DNA reads TGTGCCAGCAACCCACTAGCGGGGGGCCGAGCAGATACGCAGTATTTT.

This clonotype was seen a few times. The chain employs TRBV7-3 and TRBJ2-1, with 8 bases aligning to TRBD2. The CDR3 covers 15 residues. The junction had 8 bases not matched to a gene; V was cut back by 5 bases and J by 5 bases. CDR1 and CDR2 (germline): SGHTA, FQGTGA. The chain's CDR3 is CASSRGSGSHNEQFF. CDR3 coding DNA: TGTGCCAGCAGCCGTGGGAGCGGGAGTCACAATGAGCAGTTCTTC.

This clonotype was seen a handful of times. The V call is TRBV12-3 or TRBV12-4, the J call TRBJ1-2, with 7 bases fitting TRBD1. This CDR3 is 16 amino acids long. Losses at the gene ends were 4 bases for V and 4 bases for J; bases not matched to a gene: 12. CDR3 amino acids: CASSSHKGAALYGYTF. The CDR3 nucleotides read TGTGCCAGCAGTTCCCACAAGGGGGCTGCCCTCTATGGCTACACCTTC.

V is TRBV2 and J is TRBJ2-5; D is possibly TRBD1 (5 bases). This CDR3 comprises 14 residues. V gave up 7 bases and J gave up 2 bases, with 14 bases separating them. The V gene's germline CDR1 is SNHLY and CDR2 FYNNEI. The DNA for the CDR3 is TGTGCCAGCAATCGGGTCCAGGGACAAGAGACCCAGTACTTC. Amino acid sequence: CASNRVQGQETQYF. The entire variable domain, with the rest obtained from reference TRBV2 and TRBJ2-5, is as follows: EPEVTQTPSHQVTQMGQEVILRCVPISNHLYFYWYRQILGQKVEFLVSFYNNEISEKSEIFDDQFSVERPDGSNFTLKIRSTKLEDSAMYFCASNRVQGQETQYFGPGTRLLVL.

The rearrangement uses TRBV4-1 and TRBJ2-5; 7 bases line up with TRBD2. Losses at the gene ends were 4 bases for V and 4 bases for J; bases not matched to a gene: 3. This CDR3 comprises 13 residues. The V gene's germline CDR1 is MGHRA and CDR2 YSYEKL. The CDR3 loop is CASSRQRGETQYF. The CDR3 nucleotides read TGCGCCAGCAGCCGTCAGCGGGGAGAGACCCAGTACTTC.

V and J are TRBV10-2 and TRBJ2-3, with 9 bases fitting TRBD2. CDR1 is WSHSY and CDR2 is SAAADI in the germline V gene. The CDR3 loop spans 14 amino acids. Trimming at V came to 6 bases and at J to 3 bases, leaving 4 bases not matched to a gene. Here the CDR3 DNA reads TGCGCCAGCAGGGGGAGCGGGGGGACAGATACGCAGTATTTT. Translation: CASRGSGGTDTQYF.

This clonotype has only a few counts. The chain links TRBV3-1 to TRBJ2-2; D call uncertain. Trimming removed 0 bases at V and 8 bases at J, with 7 bases between. From germline, CDR1 is LGHDT and CDR2 YNNKEL (reference sequence). This CDR3 region has 13 residues. The CDR3 sequence: CASSQEVAGELFF. CDR3 in DNA: TGTGCCAGCAGCCAAGAGGTGGCGGGGGAGCTGTTTTTT.

This clonotype was observed a few times. V gene TRBV24-1 combines with J gene TRBJ2-1, with 8 positions matching TRBD1. The V and J ends lost 5 bases and 5 bases, in that order; junction bases with no gene match: 13. This CDR3 is 17 amino acids long. Per germline, CDR1 KGHDR and CDR2 SFDVKD. CDR3 sequence: CATSARRTGQWDNEQFF. The DNA of the CDR3 is TGTGCCACCAGTGCCCGGAGGACAGGGCAATGGGACAATGAGCAGTTCTTC.